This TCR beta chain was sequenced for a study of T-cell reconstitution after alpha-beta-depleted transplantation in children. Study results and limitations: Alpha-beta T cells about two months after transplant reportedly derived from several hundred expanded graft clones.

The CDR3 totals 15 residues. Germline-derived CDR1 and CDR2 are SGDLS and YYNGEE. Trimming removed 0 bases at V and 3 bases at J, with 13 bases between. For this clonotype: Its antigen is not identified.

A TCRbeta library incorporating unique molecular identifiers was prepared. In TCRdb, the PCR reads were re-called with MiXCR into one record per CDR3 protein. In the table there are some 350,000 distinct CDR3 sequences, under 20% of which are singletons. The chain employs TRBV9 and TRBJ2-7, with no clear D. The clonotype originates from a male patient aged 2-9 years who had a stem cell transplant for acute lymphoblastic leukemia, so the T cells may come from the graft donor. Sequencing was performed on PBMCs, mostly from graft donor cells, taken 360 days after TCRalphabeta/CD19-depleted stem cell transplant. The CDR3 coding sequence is TGTGCCAGCAGCGTAGGAGACCGGTCGGACTACGAGCAGTACTTC. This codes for CASSVGDRSDYEQYF.